This passage covers 25 T cell receptor beta chains from one sample sequenced in a study of T cell responses to AZD1222 COVID-19 vaccine (dated by TCRdb to 2020 to 2023). Library construction relied on the immunoSEQ multiplex PCR assay. Drawn from immuneACCESS, this table holds only the in-frame rearrangements with V and J called that TCRdb kept. Clones are partly lost; checked studies trace under half to an unresolved V gene and leave the rest unexplained. This sample gives 120,000 or so clones in total; 80% to 90% of them show up just once. The top ten hold 5% to 6% of the sample. The label giving this sample's time point can be read as: baseline before first vaccination. The starting material was peripheral blood, obtained on day 0 of AZD1222 vaccination. The receptor source for this set is an adult in good health.

CDR3: CASSPRTEIKKRYGYTF. In DNA, the CDR3 is TGTGCCAGCAGCCCCCGGACAGAAATCAAAAAAAGATATGGCTACACCTTC. This chain links TRBV5-4 with TRBJ1-2; TRBD1 is a possible D gene (6 bases). CDR1 and CDR2 (germline): SGHNT, YYREEE (reference sequence). The CDR3 is 17 residues long. V was pared by 4 bases and J by 5 bases, with 24 bases between.

V and J are TRBV11-3 and TRBJ2-2; D is unclear. The germline CDR1 and CDR2 sequences are SGHNT and YENEEA. V lost 3 bases and J lost 6, with 11 bases in between. The CDR3 contains 14 residues. CDR3 coding DNA: TGTGCCAGCAGCTTGAAGAGGTTTTCCGGGGAGCTGTTTTTT. It specifies CASSLKRFSGELFF.

This chain joins TRBV10-3 and TRBJ1-2, with a tentative D call TRBD1 (5 bases). CDR3 size: 12 residues. The germline gives CDR1 ENHRY, CDR2 SYGVKD. V was clipped by 2 bases and J by 6 bases, with 7 bases between them. The CDR3 loop is CAISEGADGYTF. CDR3 nucleotide sequence: TGTGCCATCAGTGAGGGGGCCGATGGCTACACCTTC.

This clone was counted between two and nine times. The chain combines TRBV4-1 with TRBJ2-3; D unresolved. Germline CDR1 and CDR2: MGHRA and YSYEKL. CDR3 size: 13 residues. Trimming pared 5 bases from V and 0 bases from J, leaving 6 bases between. The CDR3 bases are TGCGCCAGCAGCGGCTATAGCACAGATACGCAGTATTTT. This translates into CASSGYSTDTQYF.

The chain links TRBV11-3 to TRBJ1-1; the D is unclear. The germline gives CDR1 SGHNT, CDR2 YENEEA. The CDR3 is made up of 13 amino acids. The V gene lost 11 bases and the J gene lost 0 bases, with 13 bases spanning the gap. CDR3 sequence: CAVSRRMNTEAFF. The CDR3 nucleotides are TGTGCCGTAAGCCGGCGGATGAACACTGAAGCTTTCTTT.

The rearrangement joins TRBV5-4 to TRBJ2-2; tentatively, D is TRBD1 (6 bases). The CDR3 has 18 amino acids. CDR1 and CDR2 from the germline V gene are SGHNT and YYREEE (reference sequence). Trimming left V 4 bases short and J 5 bases short, with 24 bases between. The CDR3 bases are TGTGCCAGCAGCACCAAAAAATCCCAAAGGGGGAGTACCGGGGAGCTGTTTTTT. The encoded protein is CASSTKKSQRGSTGELFF.

The chain uses TRBV6-2 or TRBV6-3 and TRBJ2-3; D not certain. The V end was cut by 0 bases, the J end by 3 bases, with 7 bases between. The V gene's germline CDR1 is MNHEY and CDR2 SVGEGT. This CDR3 spans 14 amino acids. The CDR3 DNA follows: TGTGCCAGCAGTTACTCCGGATCGACAGATACGCAGTATTTT. It encodes CASSYSGSTDTQYF.

The chain combines TRBV4-1 with TRBJ1-4; unclear D gene. The V and J ends lost 0 bases and 2 bases respectively, with 1 base between them. The germline gives CDR1 MGHRA, CDR2 YSYEKL. The CDR3 is made up of 13 amino acids. This chain's CDR3 is CASSQDTNEKLFF. The CDR3 nucleotides read TGCGCCAGCAGCCAAGATACTAATGAAAAACTGTTTTTT.

V and J are TRBV5-1 and TRBJ1-1; no clear D gene. The V end was cut by 2 bases, the J end by 4 bases, with 12 bases between. Germline V gene lookup returns CDR1 SGHRS and CDR2 YFSETQ. CDR3 length equals 14 residues. The CDR3 loop is CASSFTGLSTEAFF. The CDR3 DNA sequence: TGCGCCAGCAGCTTCACCGGACTCAGCACTGAAGCTTTCTTT.

The rearrangement links TRBV15 to TRBJ1-5, with 7 positions matching TRBD1. Losses at the gene ends were 5 bases for V and 2 bases for J; bases not matched to a gene: 12. The CDR3 loop spans 17 amino acids. Looked up from germline, CDR1 is LNHNV and CDR2 is YYDKDF (reference sequence). CDR3 nucleotide sequence: TGTGCCACCAGCCCCCGAGGCAGGGGGGACGGCAATCAGCCCCAGCATTTT. Its translation: CATSPRGRGDGNQPQHF.

This chain links TRBV7-9 with TRBJ1-6, with 9 bases matching TRBD1. The V gene's germline CDR1 is SEHNR and CDR2 FQNEAQ (reference sequence). CDR3 length: 16 amino acids. The ends lost 5 bases at V and 11 bases at J; junction bases unmatched: 13. The CDR3, as DNA: TGTGCCAGCAGCCAGGGACAGGGAGGAAGTATGACACCCCTCCACTTT. It specifies CASSQGQGGSMTPLHF.

The count of this clone is one. This chain links TRBV5-8 with TRBJ2-4, with D perhaps matching TRBD1 (5 bases). The CDR3 runs to 15 residues. The germline V gene has CDR1 SGHTS and CDR2 YDEGEE. V shed 3 bases and J shed 8 bases, with 18 bases lying between them. The CDR3 bases are TGTGCCAGCAGCTCTAGAGGACAAACGTGGCACATTCAGTACTTC. Its translation: CASSSRGQTWHIQYF.

This chain links TRBV7-3 with TRBJ2-3; possibly TRBD1 or TRBD2 for D (5 bases each). Germline V gene lookup returns CDR1 SGHTA and CDR2 FQGTGA. This CDR3 spans 14 amino acids. Trimming removed 4 bases from V and 6 bases from J, with 14 bases in between. CDR3 in DNA: TGTGCCAGCAGCTCCGGGACCCCCGGCGATACGCAGTATTTT. It translates to CASSSGTPGDTQYF.

This clone was recorded once. The chain combines TRBV18 with TRBJ2-3; D ambiguous. In germline, CDR1 is KGHSH, CDR2 LQKENI. This CDR3 contains 12 residues. V was clipped by 6 bases and J by 0 bases, with 4 bases between them. The CDR3 protein is CASSSSTDTQYF. The CDR3 bases are TGTGCCAGCTCCTCTAGCACAGATACGCAGTATTTT.

This chain joins TRBV11-3 and TRBJ2-3; 8 nucleotides align to TRBD2. With 5 bases clipped from V and 0 bases from J, the junction kept 7 bases outside the gene matches. Germline V gene lookup returns CDR1 SGHNT and CDR2 YENEEA. The CDR3 contains 16 residues. The CDR3 here is CASSPGVAGSTDTQYF. DNA of the CDR3: TGTGCCAGCAGCCCCGGGGTAGCGGGGAGCACAGATACGCAGTATTTT.

The V call is TRBV6-5, the J call TRBJ1-6; the D is unclear. The CDR3 consists of 12 residues. Germline CDR1 reads MNHEY; CDR2 reads SVGAGI. V gave up 7 bases and J gave up 8 bases, with 9 bases separating them. CDR3 nucleotides: TGTGCCAGCACCCACGGGGATTCACCCCTCCACTTT. The encoded protein is CASTHGDSPLHF.

The chain employs TRBV10-3 and TRBJ2-5, with D maybe TRBD2 (5 bases). The V and J ends lost 6 bases and 5 bases respectively, with 25 bases between them. CDR1 and CDR2 from the germline V gene are ENHRY and SYGVKD. The CDR3 covers 17 residues. CDR3 loop: CAIRVFNATLRRETQYF. The CDR3 nucleotides are TGTGCCATCAGAGTCTTCAATGCGACATTAAGGAGGGAGACCCAGTACTTC.

This clone was detected once. This sequence joins TRBV27 and TRBJ2-1, with D hard to call. Germline CDR1 reads MNHEY; CDR2 reads SMNVEV (reference sequence). Between the trimmed V and J ends, which lost 0 bases and 6 bases, there was a span of 9 bases. This CDR3 has 14 amino acids. The CDR3 sequence is CASSLSIRSNEQFF. Written as DNA, the CDR3 is TGTGCCAGCAGTTTATCGATTAGGAGCAATGAGCAGTTCTTC.

As regards this clone: The sample contains more than one DNA sequence encoding this CDR3. The chain links TRBV7-6 to TRBJ2-7; D gene ambiguous. V was cut by 4 bases and J by 3 bases, with 10 bases left in between. This CDR3 has 13 residues. Germline CDR1 reads SGHVS; CDR2 reads FNYEAQ. This CDR3 is CASSSGPNYEQYF. The CDR3 DNA is TGTGCCAGCAGCTCCGGTCCTAACTACGAGCAGTACTTC.

A single count supports this clone. The V and J genes are TRBV4-3 and TRBJ1-4; maybe TRBD1 (5 bases). The CDR3 is 15 residues long. Between the trimmed V and J ends, which lost 3 bases and 7 bases, there was a span of 15 bases. From germline, CDR1 is LGHNA and CDR2 YSLEER. This CDR3 is CASSQGRGRAEKLFF. DNA for the CDR3: TGCGCCAGCAGCCAGGGAAGGGGTCGCGCTGAAAAACTGTTTTTT.

This clone was observed a handful of times. The chain uses TRBV18 and TRBJ1-5; weak D call: TRBD1 (5 bases). CDR1 KGHSH and CDR2 LQKENI come from the germline V gene. Trimming left V 3 bases short and J 3 bases short, with 12 bases between. The CDR3 has 15 amino acids. The chain's CDR3 is CASSPTWGDNQPQHF. The CDR3 nucleotides are TGTGCCAGCTCACCTACCTGGGGGGACAATCAGCCCCAGCATTTT.

The chain employs TRBV11-3 and TRBJ2-3, with D hard to call. The CDR3 length is 13 residues. From germline, CDR1 is SGHNT and CDR2 YENEEA. The V and J ends lost 3 bases and 6 bases respectively, with 10 bases between them. The CDR3 DNA is TGTGCCAGCAGCTTTCGGCCCCCGGATACGCAGTATTTT. This gives the protein CASSFRPPDTQYF.

The chain has TRBV29-1 and TRBJ1-1, with TRBD1 matching over 9 bases. CDR3 length equals 14 residues. Germline trimming cut 5 bases from V and 0 bases from J; bases unmatched to any gene: 4. Looked up from germline, CDR1 is SQVTM and CDR2 is ANQGSEA. In nucleotides, the CDR3 is TGCAGCGTTAAAGGGACAGGGATGAACACTGAAGCTTTCTTT. Translating gives CSVKGTGMNTEAFF.

CDR3 nucleotide sequence: TGTGCCAGCAGCCCCTCGACAGCCATCTCTGGAAACACCATATATTTT. It translates to CASSPSTAISGNTIYF. The V and J genes are TRBV9 and TRBJ1-3, with TRBD1 as a possible D gene (5 bases). CDR1 is SGDLS and CDR2 is YYNGEE in the germline V gene. This CDR3 has 16 residues. V shed 4 bases and J shed 0 bases, with 14 bases lying between them.

V is TRBV5-1 and J is TRBJ1-2, with TRBD1 matching 11 bases. This CDR3 region has 16 residues. V trimming: 4 bases; J trimming: 7 bases; junction bases outside the gene matches: 12. Germline V lookup: CDR1 SGHRS, CDR2 YFSETQ. The CDR3 protein is CASSPATGTGGSGYTF. CDR3 in DNA: TGCGCCAGCAGCCCCGCGACTGGGACAGGGGGGTCTGGCTACACCTTC.